This record concerns one T cell receptor (beta chain) sequence. Its antigen is undetermined. TCRdb re-analysed the 5' RACE reads in MiXCR, keeping a single row per CDR3 protein. The repertoire consists of about 15,000 distinct CDR3 sequences, with approximately 7% occurring once and the leading ten covering approximately 8.7%. This record comes from a study of spatial heterogeneity in lung cancer. Overall study findings and caveats: Higher tumor mutation counts went along with higher counts of expanded intratumoral alpha and beta TCRs.

CDR3 size: 14 residues. Trimming took off 0 bases at V and 0 bases at J, with 8 bases between the two ends. The germline gives CDR1 GTSNPN, CDR2 SVGIG (reference sequence). Time point in this sample: sample taken at primary tumor resection. Whole RNA came from tumor, nontumor lung or frozen PBMC and was sequenced without being sorted. The chain has TRBV30 and TRBJ1-1; D is unresolved. The sample in question was lung tumor tissue, obtained at surgery. The receptor comes from a male donor with early-stage non-small cell lung cancer. The CDR3 region is CAWSVVRLNTEAFF. The CDR3 DNA follows: TGTGCCTGGAGTGTAGTCAGGTTGAACACTGAAGCTTTCTTT.